These 2 T cell receptor beta chains share one sample of origin, sequenced in a study of blood T cell repertoires in COVID-19. Clones were sequenced by immunoSEQ multiplex PCR, and TCRdb holds only the in-frame ones, with some missing. Of tens of thousands of clones listed, over 65% were seen once; the top ten hold more than 12%. Sequencing was done on a sample of peripheral blood. All receptors come from a woman in her sixties or seventies with acute or convalescent COVID-19.

The CDR3 bases are TGTGCCAGCAGCTTAGCGAACAGGGGTTCCTCCTCTGGCTACACCTTC. Translating gives CASSLANRGSSSGYTF. The chain joins TRBV7-8 to TRBJ1-2, with TRBD1 matching over 7 bases. There are 16 residues in the CDR3. Germline-derived CDR1 and CDR2 are SGHVS and FQNEAQ. The V and J ends lost 0 bases and 7 bases, in that order; junction bases with no gene match: 11.

The chain employs TRBV5-1 and TRBJ1-4; TRBD1 aligns across 7 bases. This CDR3 region has 16 residues. V gave up 0 bases and J gave up 7 bases; unmatched junction bases: 9. The germline V gene has CDR1 SGHRS and CDR2 YFSETQ. CDR3 in amino acids: CASSLAFDRELEKLFF. The CDR3 DNA sequence: TGCGCCAGCAGCTTGGCTTTTGACAGGGAGCTTGAAAAACTGTTTTTT.